This T cell receptor beta chain came from a study of blood T cells in healthy people across ages. Primed by a sample-barcoded 5' primer and a J-beta primer mix, a second PCR proceeded for about 6 to 11 cycles. Each CDR3 protein is one row after TCRdb ran MiXCR on the 5' RACE reads. Here the sample spans just over 1 million distinct CDR3 sequences, 45% being singletons. This clonotype showed up many times. In germline, CDR1 is SGHVS, CDR2 FNYEAQ. Trimming removed 5 bases at V and 4 bases at J, with 9 bases between. This CDR3 has 12 amino acids. The clonotype originates from a woman aged 55-70 years in good health. V usage is TRBV7-6 and J usage is TRBJ2-7; the D is unclear. Material: blood. CDR3 sequence reads: CASSSNNYEQYF. The CDR3 nucleotides read TGTGCCAGCAGCAGCAATAATTACGAGCAGTACTTC.